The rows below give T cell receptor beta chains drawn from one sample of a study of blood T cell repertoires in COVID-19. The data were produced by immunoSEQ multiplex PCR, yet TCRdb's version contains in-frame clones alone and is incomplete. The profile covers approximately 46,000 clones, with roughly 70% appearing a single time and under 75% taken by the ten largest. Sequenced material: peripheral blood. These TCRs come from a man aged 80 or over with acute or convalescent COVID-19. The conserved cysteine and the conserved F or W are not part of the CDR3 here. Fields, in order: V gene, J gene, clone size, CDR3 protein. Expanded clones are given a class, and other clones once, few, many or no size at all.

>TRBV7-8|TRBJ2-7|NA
ASSLRTTGKEQY
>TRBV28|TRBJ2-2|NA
ASSSRLAGFGGELF
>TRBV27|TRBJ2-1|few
ASSLRLAGDGEQF
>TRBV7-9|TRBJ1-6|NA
ASSSRQGGENSPLH
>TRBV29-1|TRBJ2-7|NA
SVAKREGREQY
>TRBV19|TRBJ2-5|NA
ASSISTGASRYQETQY
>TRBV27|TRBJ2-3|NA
ASSPRPGVRTDTQY
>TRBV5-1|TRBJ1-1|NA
ASSLAGRGSEAF
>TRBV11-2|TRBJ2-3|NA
ASSFFLGGTQY
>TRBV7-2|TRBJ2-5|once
ASSRGLAGGGQETQY
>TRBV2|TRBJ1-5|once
ASSGQLNQPQH
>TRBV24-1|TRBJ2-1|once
ATSDPNYNEQF
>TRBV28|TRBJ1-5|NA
ASSLGHRTGNQPQH
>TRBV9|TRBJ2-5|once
ASSVGGLAGLGETQY
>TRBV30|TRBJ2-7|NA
AWRKQTSGEQY
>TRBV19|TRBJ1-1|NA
ASSRPGDSLNTEAF
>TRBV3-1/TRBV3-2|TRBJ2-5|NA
ASSPFMGGSGAQY
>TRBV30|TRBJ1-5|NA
AWGLGGNQPQH
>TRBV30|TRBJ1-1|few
AGSTGGIGEAF
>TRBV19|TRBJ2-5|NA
ASSIGFQETQY
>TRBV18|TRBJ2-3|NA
ASSPRTSGTTDTQY
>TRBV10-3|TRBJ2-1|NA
AISAGDYNEQF
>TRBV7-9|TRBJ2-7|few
ASSLGERSSYEQY
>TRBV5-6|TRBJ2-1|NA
ASSLPGETYNEQF
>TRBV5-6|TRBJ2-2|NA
ASSLAGGTGELF
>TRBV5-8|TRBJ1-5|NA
ASSFRGRNQPQH
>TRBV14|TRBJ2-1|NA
ASSPGLAGLYNEQF
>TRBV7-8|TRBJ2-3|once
ASSLRLAGGLDTQY
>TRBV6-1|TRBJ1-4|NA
ASSETGGFSEKLF
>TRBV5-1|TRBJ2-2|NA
ASTILDSTGELF
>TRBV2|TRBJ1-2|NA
ASSEGQFYGYT
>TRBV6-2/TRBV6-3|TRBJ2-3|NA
ASSMQGQSTDTQY
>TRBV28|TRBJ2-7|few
ASSFSSWRRGSSYEQY
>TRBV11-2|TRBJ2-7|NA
ASSFIRETLY
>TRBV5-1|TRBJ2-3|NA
ASSGSGLAGATDTQY
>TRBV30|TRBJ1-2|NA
AWSSDSNYGYT
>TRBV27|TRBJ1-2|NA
ASRRTGGGYGYT
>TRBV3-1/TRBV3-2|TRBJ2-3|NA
ASSQEVSYTDTQY
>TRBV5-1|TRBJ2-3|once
ASSLGQGWTDTQY